One sample yielded the 10 T cell receptor beta chains listed below, sequenced in a study of blood T cell repertoires in COVID-19. Profiled with immunoSEQ multiplex PCR; TCRdb holds only in-frame clones, not every one. The sample lists under 200,000 clones, approximately 84% seen once, with under 3.5% in the top ten. Sequenced: peripheral blood. The receptor source for this set is a woman aged 80 or older with COVID-19, enrolled during active disease.

The rearrangement links TRBV3-1 (or the pseudogene TRBV3-2) to TRBJ2-5, with D maybe TRBD1 (5 bases). The germline V gene has CDR1 LGHDT and CDR2 YNNKEL (reference sequence). V shed 2 bases and J shed 6 bases, with 10 bases lying between them. The CDR3 loop spans 13 amino acids. The CDR3, as DNA: TGTGCCAGCAGCCAAAGGGGTTTGAAGACCCAGTACTTC. Amino acids: CASSQRGLKTQYF.

The V call is TRBV18, the J call TRBJ1-5, with 8 positions matching TRBD1. CDR1 is KGHSH, CDR2 LQKENI, per germline. Unmatched junction bases numbered 6, after V lost 8 bases and J lost 3 bases. The CDR3 is 14 residues long. This chain's CDR3 is CASRQTGDNQPQHF. In nucleotides, the CDR3 is TGTGCCAGCCGGCAGACAGGGGACAATCAGCCCCAGCATTTT. Supplemented by reference TRBV18 and TRBJ1-5, the full variable domain reads NAGVMQNPRHLVRRRGQEARLRCSPMKGHSHVYWYRQLPEEGLKFMVYLQKENIIDESGMPKERFSAEFPKEGPSILRIQQVVRGDSAAYFCASRQTGDNQPQHFGDGTRLSIL.

The CDR3 reads CASSKVVAGATDTQYF. The CDR3 DNA reads TGTGCCAGCAGCAAAGTAGTGGCAGGGGCCACAGATACGCAGTATTTT. The chain joins TRBV21-1 to TRBJ2-3; the DNA was not compared with TRBD1, the D call given in the table. TRBV21-1 is classified as a pseudogene. This CDR3 contains 16 residues.

This clone showed up just a few times. This CDR3 reads CASSPQGQGISVEAFF. CDR3 sequence (DNA): TGCGCCAGCAGCCCCCAGGGACAGGGAATATCGGTTGAAGCTTTCTTT. V and J are TRBV5-1 and TRBJ1-1; the match to TRBD1 covers 9 bases. CDR1 and CDR2 from the germline V gene are SGHRS and YFSETQ. The CDR3 has 16 amino acids. Trimming at V came to 4 bases and at J to 7 bases, leaving 14 bases not matched to a gene.

The chain carries TRBV5-5 and TRBJ2-1, with 9 bases aligning to TRBD2. CDR1 and CDR2 from the germline V gene are SGHKS and YYEKEE (reference sequence). The CDR3 length is 17 residues. Trimming took 3 bases from V and 7 from J; bases not matched to a gene: 14. CDR3 nucleotide sequence: TGTGCCAGCAGCTATCTAGCGGGGCACGGTCAGGGGAATGAGCAGTTCTTC. Its protein product is CASSYLAGHGQGNEQFF.

This chain links TRBV6-5 with TRBJ1-2; D ambiguous. The CDR3 extends over 14 amino acids. Looked up from germline, CDR1 is MNHEY and CDR2 is SVGAGI. V was clipped by 5 bases and J by 4 bases, with 14 bases between them. This CDR3 is CASSPSTGIYGYTF. CDR3 nucleotides: TGTGCCAGCAGTCCCTCGACGGGGATCTATGGCTACACCTTC.

This chain links TRBV11-2 with TRBJ2-1; D ambiguous. Trimming left V 0 bases short and J 8 bases short, with 11 bases between. Per the germline V gene, CDR1 is SGHAT and CDR2 is FQNNGV. There are 14 residues in the CDR3. CDR3 protein: CASSLDLGGDEQFF. The DNA for the CDR3 is TGTGCCAGCAGCTTAGATCTTGGCGGCGATGAGCAGTTCTTC.

V is TRBV19 and J is TRBJ2-7, with a weak D call TRBD2 (6 bases). The V end was cut by 3 bases, the J end by 4 bases, with 16 bases between. Germline values: CDR1 LNHDA, CDR2 SQIVND (reference sequence). The CDR3 extends over 15 amino acids. The CDR3 sequence: CASSMRLGGWYEQYF. CDR3 coding DNA: TGTGCCAGTAGTATGCGACTAGGTGGTTGGTACGAGCAGTACTTC.

The CDR3 here is CASSSGVGMAFF. DNA for the CDR3: TGTGCCAGCAGCTCGGGGGTGGGGATGGCTTTCTTT. This chain connects TRBV7-2 to TRBJ1-1; a possible D gene is TRBD1 (5 bases). With 4 bases removed from V and 11 bases from J, the gap between germline ends came to 14 bases. CDR1 SGHTA and CDR2 FQGNSA come from the germline V gene. The CDR3 is 12 amino acids. Variable domain in full (rest from reference TRBV7-2 and TRBJ1-1): GAGVSQSPSNKVTEKGKDVELRCDPISGHTALYWYRQSLGQGLEFLIYFQGNSAPDKSGLPSDRFSAERTGGSVSTLTIQRTQQEDSAVYLCASSSGVGMAFFGQGTRLTVV.

V gene TRBV27 combines with J gene TRBJ2-7; TRBD2 agrees at 12 bases. Germline-derived CDR1 and CDR2 are MNHEY and SMNVEV (reference sequence). This CDR3 has 19 amino acids. V lost 2 bases and J lost 4; bases outside the gene matches: 15. The CDR3 protein is CASSLGLAGRPPLAYEQYF. The CDR3 coding sequence is TGTGCCAGCAGTTTAGGACTAGCGGGGCGACCCCCCCTCGCATACGAGCAGTACTTC.